This is a list of T cell receptor beta chains from one sample in a study of T cell repertoires in cytomegalovirus infection. One entry per CDR3 protein results from TCRdb running MiXCR on the reads. The sample includes 300,000 or so distinct CDR3 sequences, around 9.6% of them seen just once. The sample comprised PBMCs. Source of these receptors: a human donor in good health (CMV status not recorded). Some clones in this sample may be carry-over from other donors' samples. The CDR3 runs from the conserved cysteine through the conserved F or W. The order of the fields is J gene, D gene, clone size, CDR3 length, V gene, CDR3 DNA, CDR3 protein. The D gene is left open where the match is weak. Where a row states a size, it is once, few, many or the class of an expanded clone; other rows omit it.

J gene: TRBJ1-1; D gene: .; clone size: few; CDR3 length: 16; V gene: TRBV4-1; CDR3 DNA: TGCGCCAGCAGCCATCTCAGTGGACGGGAGAACACTGAAGCTTTCTTT; CDR3 protein: CASSHLSGRENTEAFF
J gene: TRBJ2-1; D gene: TRBD2; clone size: many; CDR3 length: 15; V gene: TRBV6-2/TRBV6-3; CDR3 DNA: TGTGCCAGCAGGAAAGGCGCGGGGGGGTACAATGAGCAGTTCTTC; CDR3 protein: CASRKGAGGYNEQFF
J gene: TRBJ2-1; D gene: .; clone size: many; CDR3 length: 15; V gene: TRBV29-1; CDR3 DNA: TGCAGCGTCGCCAGGCATGCAGGCGGCTACAATGAGCAGTTCTTC; CDR3 protein: CSVARHAGGYNEQFF
J gene: TRBJ2-6; D gene: TRBD1; clone size: many; CDR3 length: 16; V gene: TRBV7-2; CDR3 DNA: TGTGCCAGCAGTATCCGACAGGGCTCTGGGGCCAACGTCCTGACTTTC; CDR3 protein: CASSIRQGSGANVLTF
J gene: TRBJ2-2; D gene: TRBD2; clone size: many; CDR3 length: 17; V gene: TRBV6-5; CDR3 DNA: TGTGCCAGCACTCGCTCCGGGACTAGCATGAACACCGGGGAGCTGTTTTTT; CDR3 protein: CASTRSGTSMNTGELFF
J gene: TRBJ1-5; D gene: .; clone size: many; CDR3 length: 13; V gene: TRBV28; CDR3 DNA: TGTGCCAGCAGTTTCAGCAGGGTTCAGCCCCAGCATTTT; CDR3 protein: CASSFSRVQPQHF
J gene: TRBJ2-6; D gene: .; clone size: few; CDR3 length: 16; V gene: TRBV6-5; CDR3 DNA: TGTGCCAGCCAGCACGGGAAGTTCTCTGGGGCCAACGTCCTGACTTTC; CDR3 protein: CASQHGKFSGANVLTF
J gene: TRBJ1-1; D gene: TRBD1; clone size: .; CDR3 length: 13; V gene: TRBV18; CDR3 DNA: TGTGCCAGCTCACCACGCGACAGGGTTGAAGCTTTCTTT; CDR3 protein: CASSPRDRVEAFF
J gene: TRBJ1-4; D gene: .; clone size: .; CDR3 length: 14; V gene: TRBV29-1; CDR3 DNA: TGCAGCGCCGGAGCGGGACTTTCTAATGAAAAACTGTTTTTT; CDR3 protein: CSAGAGLSNEKLFF
J gene: TRBJ2-5; D gene: .; clone size: many; CDR3 length: 13; V gene: TRBV7-2; CDR3 DNA: TGTGCCAGCAGCCCCGTTCCCCAAGAGACCCAGTACTTC; CDR3 protein: CASSPVPQETQYF
J gene: TRBJ1-2; D gene: .; clone size: many; CDR3 length: 13; V gene: TRBV10-3; CDR3 DNA: TGTGCCATCAGTGACAAGGGTTTGAACGGCTACACCTTC; CDR3 protein: CAISDKGLNGYTF
J gene: TRBJ2-2; D gene: .; clone size: many; CDR3 length: 14; V gene: TRBV28; CDR3 DNA: TGTGCCAGCAGTTTAGGACAGTCCCCCGGTGGGCTGTTTTTT; CDR3 protein: CASSLGQSPGGLFF
J gene: TRBJ1-2; D gene: .; clone size: .; CDR3 length: 12; V gene: TRBV24-1; CDR3 DNA: TGTGCCACCAGTGATTTTTCCGGTGGCTACACCTTC; CDR3 protein: CATSDFSGGYTF
J gene: TRBJ2-3; D gene: TRBD2; clone size: few; CDR3 length: 14; V gene: TRBV20-1; CDR3 DNA: TGCAGTGCTAGCAAGCGGGGGGACACAGATACGCAGTATTTT; CDR3 protein: CSASKRGDTDTQYF
J gene: TRBJ1-2; D gene: .; clone size: .; CDR3 length: 13; V gene: TRBV12-5; CDR3 DNA: TGTGCTAGTGGTTTTTCAGGCCAGAATGGCTACACCTTC; CDR3 protein: CASGFSGQNGYTF
J gene: TRBJ1-5; D gene: .; clone size: many; CDR3 length: 15; V gene: TRBV29-1; CDR3 DNA: TGCAGCGTCAGTACAGGGTTTCTGGGCAATCAGCCCCAGCATTTT; CDR3 protein: CSVSTGFLGNQPQHF
J gene: TRBJ1-2; D gene: TRBD1; clone size: many; CDR3 length: 17; V gene: TRBV28; CDR3 DNA: TGTGCCAGCAGCCAAGCCGAACAGGGGACATTTGCCTATGGCTACACCTTC; CDR3 protein: CASSQAEQGTFAYGYTF
J gene: TRBJ1-2; D gene: .; clone size: many; CDR3 length: 14; V gene: TRBV6-6; CDR3 DNA: TGTGCCAGCAGTTACTCGAACGGCCTGACTGGCTACACCTTC; CDR3 protein: CASSYSNGLTGYTF
J gene: TRBJ1-1; D gene: TRBD1; clone size: many; CDR3 length: 12; V gene: TRBV7-2; CDR3 DNA: TGTGCCAGCAGCCTCAGGGGGTACGAAGCTTTCTTT; CDR3 protein: CASSLRGYEAFF
J gene: TRBJ1-1; D gene: .; clone size: many; CDR3 length: 12; V gene: TRBV6-1; CDR3 DNA: TGTGCCAGTAGGACAGCGAACACTGAAGCTTTCTTT; CDR3 protein: CASRTANTEAFF
J gene: TRBJ2-5; D gene: .; clone size: many; CDR3 length: 14; V gene: TRBV20-1; CDR3 DNA: TGCAGTGCTAGTCTCCCACCGTACCAAGAGACCCAGTACTTC; CDR3 protein: CSASLPPYQETQYF
J gene: TRBJ1-1; D gene: .; clone size: many; CDR3 length: 14; V gene: TRBV28; CDR3 DNA: TGTGCCAGCAGTTTATTCCCCCGGGGGAGGGAAGCTTTCTTT; CDR3 protein: CASSLFPRGREAFF
J gene: TRBJ2-1; D gene: TRBD1; clone size: many; CDR3 length: 14; V gene: TRBV7-2; CDR3 DNA: TGTGCCAGCAGCTGGACGGGACAGTTTCATGAGCAGTTCTTC; CDR3 protein: CASSWTGQFHEQFF
J gene: TRBJ1-2; D gene: .; clone size: few; CDR3 length: 14; V gene: TRBV10-3; CDR3 DNA: TGTGCCATCAGTGAGGTGCAAGGCCGCTATGGCTACACCTTC; CDR3 protein: CAISEVQGRYGYTF
J gene: TRBJ2-1; D gene: TRBD2; clone size: many; CDR3 length: 16; V gene: TRBV19; CDR3 DNA: TGTGCCAGTAGGGGAGCGGGGGGCCGCACCTACAATGAGCAGTTCTTC; CDR3 protein: CASRGAGGRTYNEQFF
J gene: TRBJ2-5; D gene: .; clone size: many; CDR3 length: 15; V gene: TRBV2; CDR3 DNA: TGTGCCAGCAGATCGAGGGGGAGGGTGGAGGAGACCCAGTACTTC; CDR3 protein: CASRSRGRVEETQYF
J gene: TRBJ2-1; D gene: TRBD2; clone size: many; CDR3 length: 15; V gene: TRBV10-3; CDR3 DNA: TGTGCCATCAGTGAGTCAGAAGCGGGGAGCGATGAGCAGTTCTTC; CDR3 protein: CAISESEAGSDEQFF
J gene: TRBJ2-1; D gene: .; clone size: many; CDR3 length: 14; V gene: TRBV20-1; CDR3 DNA: TGCAGTGCTGCGGACCCGGGCCTCTACAATGAGCAGTTCTTC; CDR3 protein: CSAADPGLYNEQFF
J gene: TRBJ1-4; D gene: TRBD1; clone size: few; CDR3 length: 15; V gene: TRBV28; CDR3 DNA: TGTGCCAGCAGTAGCCCGGGACAGACTAATGAAAAACTGTTTTTT; CDR3 protein: CASSSPGQTNEKLFF
J gene: TRBJ2-1; D gene: TRBD2; clone size: many; CDR3 length: 15; V gene: TRBV28; CDR3 DNA: TGTGCCAGCAGGGGCGGGGGGCAATCCTACAATGAGCAGTTCTTC; CDR3 protein: CASRGGGQSYNEQFF
J gene: TRBJ1-6; D gene: .; clone size: .; CDR3 length: 15; V gene: TRBV28; CDR3 DNA: TGTGCCAGCAGTGGACGGAGCTCCTATAATTCACCCCTCCACTTT; CDR3 protein: CASSGRSSYNSPLHF
J gene: TRBJ1-1; D gene: .; clone size: .; CDR3 length: 15; V gene: TRBV10-3; CDR3 DNA: TGTGCCATCAGTGGGTCTGAGGGAGCGGGCACTGAAGCTTTCTTT; CDR3 protein: CAISGSEGAGTEAFF
J gene: TRBJ2-5; D gene: .; clone size: many; CDR3 length: 12; V gene: TRBV6-2/TRBV6-3; CDR3 DNA: TGTGCCAGCAGCCCCACCGATGAGACCCAGTACTTC; CDR3 protein: CASSPTDETQYF
J gene: TRBJ2-1; D gene: .; clone size: many; CDR3 length: 16; V gene: TRBV14; CDR3 DNA: TGTGCCAGCAGCCCCTGGGGCACCCTCTCTGTCTTGGAGCAGTTCTTC; CDR3 protein: CASSPWGTLSVLEQFF
J gene: TRBJ2-1; D gene: .; clone size: .; CDR3 length: 16; V gene: TRBV14; CDR3 DNA: TGTGCCAGCAGCCAAGACCCCTGGACTGTGGACAATGAGCAGTTCTTC; CDR3 protein: CASSQDPWTVDNEQFF
J gene: TRBJ1-4; D gene: .; clone size: .; CDR3 length: 11; V gene: TRBV20-1; CDR3 DNA: TGCAGTGCCCCGACGGGTGAAAAACTGTTTTTT; CDR3 protein: CSAPTGEKLFF
J gene: TRBJ1-1; D gene: .; clone size: few; CDR3 length: 15; V gene: TRBV6-2/TRBV6-3; CDR3 DNA: TGTGCCAGCATGATGGTGGAGGGATTAAACACTGAAGCTTTCTTT; CDR3 protein: CASMMVEGLNTEAFF
J gene: TRBJ2-1; D gene: .; clone size: many; CDR3 length: 16; V gene: TRBV6-1; CDR3 DNA: TGTGCCAGCAGTGAAGCGCCCGGGGGCCCCTACAATGAGCAGTTCTTC; CDR3 protein: CASSEAPGGPYNEQFF
J gene: TRBJ2-4; D gene: TRBD2; clone size: few; CDR3 length: 17; V gene: TRBV18; CDR3 DNA: TGTGCCAGCTCACCCAAGGCCCTTTTCGGGGGGTCGGACATTCAGTACTTC; CDR3 protein: CASSPKALFGGSDIQYF
J gene: TRBJ2-2; D gene: .; clone size: many; CDR3 length: 15; V gene: TRBV25-1; CDR3 DNA: TGTGCCAGCAGTGTACCAGGGACATACGCCGGGGAGCTGTTTTTT; CDR3 protein: CASSVPGTYAGELFF
J gene: TRBJ2-3; D gene: .; clone size: .; CDR3 length: 20; V gene: TRBV20-1; CDR3 DNA: TGCAGTGCCCGGACCCCGGGGGGCACCCGGCCGACACGCCGCACAGATACGCAGTATTTT; CDR3 protein: CSARTPGGTRPTRRTDTQYF
J gene: TRBJ1-2; D gene: TRBD1; clone size: many; CDR3 length: 15; V gene: TRBV12-3/TRBV12-4; CDR3 DNA: TGTGCCAGCAGTCGGGGGGACAGGGGGTTTTCTGCCTACACCTTC; CDR3 protein: CASSRGDRGFSAYTF
J gene: TRBJ2-2; D gene: TRBD1; clone size: .; CDR3 length: 17; V gene: TRBV28; CDR3 DNA: TGTGCCAGCAGTTTCTTTGGAGGCAGGGGGCAAGCCGGGGAGCTGTTTTTT; CDR3 protein: CASSFFGGRGQAGELFF
J gene: TRBJ2-1; D gene: TRBD2; clone size: .; CDR3 length: 15; V gene: TRBV29-1; CDR3 DNA: TGCAGCGTTCTGGGACTAGCGGGGGGGGGGAATGAGCAGTTCTTC; CDR3 protein: CSVLGLAGGGNEQFF
J gene: TRBJ2-5; D gene: .; clone size: few; CDR3 length: 14; V gene: TRBV4-2; CDR3 DNA: TGTGCCAGCAGCCAAGGCGTGGTTGAAGAGACCCAGTACTTC; CDR3 protein: CASSQGVVEETQYF
J gene: TRBJ1-1; D gene: .; clone size: many; CDR3 length: 14; V gene: TRBV7-9; CDR3 DNA: TGTGCCAGCAGGCCTAGGGGGGGAGAGACTGAAGCTTTCTTT; CDR3 protein: CASRPRGGETEAFF
J gene: TRBJ2-3; D gene: .; clone size: many; CDR3 length: 16; V gene: TRBV10-3; CDR3 DNA: TGTGCCATCAGTGGAACTCGGGACTGGTACACAGATACGCAGTATTTT; CDR3 protein: CAISGTRDWYTDTQYF
J gene: TRBJ2-5; D gene: TRBD2; clone size: many; CDR3 length: 15; V gene: TRBV7-2; CDR3 DNA: TGTGCCAGCAGAAATAGCGGGGGGGGGGGAGAGACCCAGTACTTC; CDR3 protein: CASRNSGGGGETQYF
J gene: TRBJ1-3; D gene: .; clone size: many; CDR3 length: 17; V gene: TRBV5-1; CDR3 DNA: TGCGCCAGCAGTCCAGAGCTTCGATCCGCCTCTGGAAACACCATATATTTT; CDR3 protein: CASSPELRSASGNTIYF
J gene: TRBJ2-1; D gene: TRBD2; clone size: many; CDR3 length: 16; V gene: TRBV7-9; CDR3 DNA: TGTGCCAGCAGCTTTATAGCGGGGCAAAGCTACAATGAGCAGTTCTTC; CDR3 protein: CASSFIAGQSYNEQFF
J gene: TRBJ2-7; D gene: TRBD2; clone size: many; CDR3 length: 15; V gene: TRBV6-5; CDR3 DNA: TGTGCCAGCAGTTACTCGATAGCGGGCTCCTACGAGCAGTACTTC; CDR3 protein: CASSYSIAGSYEQYF
J gene: TRBJ2-1; D gene: .; clone size: many; CDR3 length: 17; V gene: TRBV7-2; CDR3 DNA: TGTGCCAGCAGCTTAGCGCGTGGGGATGGTGTCTACAATGAGCAGTTCTTC; CDR3 protein: CASSLARGDGVYNEQFF
J gene: TRBJ1-6; D gene: .; clone size: many; CDR3 length: 16; V gene: TRBV2; CDR3 DNA: TGTGCCAGCAGTGAATTCCGACCCCTTGGTAATTCACCCCTCCACTTT; CDR3 protein: CASSEFRPLGNSPLHF
J gene: TRBJ2-1; D gene: .; clone size: .; CDR3 length: 10; V gene: TRBV29-1; CDR3 DNA: TGCAGCGTAAAAAGGGATGAGCAGTTCTTC; CDR3 protein: CSVKRDEQFF
J gene: TRBJ2-3; D gene: .; clone size: many; CDR3 length: 15; V gene: TRBV29-1; CDR3 DNA: TGCAGCGTTGGAGCGTCCTCCCAGTGGACAGATACGCAGTATTTT; CDR3 protein: CSVGASSQWTDTQYF